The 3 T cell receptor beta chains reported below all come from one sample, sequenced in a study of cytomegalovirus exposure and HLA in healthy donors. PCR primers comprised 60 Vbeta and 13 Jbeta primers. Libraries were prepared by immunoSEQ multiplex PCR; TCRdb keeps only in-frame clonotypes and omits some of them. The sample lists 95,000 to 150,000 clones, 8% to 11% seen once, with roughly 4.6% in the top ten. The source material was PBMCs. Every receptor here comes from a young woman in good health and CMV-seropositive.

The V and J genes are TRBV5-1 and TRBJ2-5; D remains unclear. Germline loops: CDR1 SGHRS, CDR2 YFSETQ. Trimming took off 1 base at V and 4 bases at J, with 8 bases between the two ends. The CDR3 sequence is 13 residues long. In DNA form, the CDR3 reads TGCGCCAGCAGCTTGCAAGCACGAGAGACCCAGTACTTC. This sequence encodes CASSLQARETQYF.

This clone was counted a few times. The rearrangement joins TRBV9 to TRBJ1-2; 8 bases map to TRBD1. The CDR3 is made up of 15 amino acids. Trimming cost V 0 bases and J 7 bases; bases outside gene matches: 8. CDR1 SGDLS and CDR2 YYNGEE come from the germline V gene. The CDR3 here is CASSVAAGGLIGYTF. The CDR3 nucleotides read TGTGCCAGCAGCGTAGCGGCAGGGGGCTTAATTGGCTACACCTTC.

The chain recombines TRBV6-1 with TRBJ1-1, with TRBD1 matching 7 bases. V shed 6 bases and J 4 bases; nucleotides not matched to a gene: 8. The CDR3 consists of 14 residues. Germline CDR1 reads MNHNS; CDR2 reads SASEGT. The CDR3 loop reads CASRRQGESTEAFF. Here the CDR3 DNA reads TGTGCCAGCAGACGACAGGGAGAGAGCACTGAAGCTTTCTTT.